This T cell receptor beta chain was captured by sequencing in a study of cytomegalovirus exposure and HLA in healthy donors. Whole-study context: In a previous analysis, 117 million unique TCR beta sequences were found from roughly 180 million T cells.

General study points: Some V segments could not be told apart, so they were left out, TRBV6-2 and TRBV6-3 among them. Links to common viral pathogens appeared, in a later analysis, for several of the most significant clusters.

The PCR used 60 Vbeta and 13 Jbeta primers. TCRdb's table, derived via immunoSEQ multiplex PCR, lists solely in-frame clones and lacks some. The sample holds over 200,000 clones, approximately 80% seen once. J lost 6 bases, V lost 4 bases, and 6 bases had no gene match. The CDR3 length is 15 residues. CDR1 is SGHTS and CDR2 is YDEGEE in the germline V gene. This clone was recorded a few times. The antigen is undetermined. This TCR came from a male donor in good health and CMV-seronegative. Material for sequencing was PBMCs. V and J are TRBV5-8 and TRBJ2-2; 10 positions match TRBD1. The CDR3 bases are TGTGCCAGCAGCCACGCCGGGACAGGGGCCGGGGAGCTGTTTTTT. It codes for CASSHAGTGAGELFF.